This T cell receptor (beta chain) was observed in a study of blood T cell repertoires in COVID-19. Overall study context: COVID-19 samples from acute and convalescent phases originated in the United States, Italy and Spain. Sources were T cells, B-cell-depleted T cells, or PBMCs; the material itself was cDNA or gDNA.

Looked up from germline, CDR1 is MDHEN and CDR2 is SYDVKM. Trimming took 1 base from V and 2 from J; bases not matched to a gene: 4. This CDR3 has 16 residues. Per the authors' pipeline: Reference gene primer amplification gave nucleated cell count estimates. The assay was immunoSEQ multiplex PCR, and TCRdb's table has in-frame clones only and misses some. V, J and clone size reflect that table, while D and trimming were determined from the DNA. The sample shows 150,000 to 200,000 clones, around 83% of them seen only once. The sequence was collected from a woman older than 75 in a cohort sampled during active or convalescent COVID-19. V and J are TRBV28 and TRBJ2-2; 7 positions match TRBD1. Specimen: peripheral blood. CDR3 nucleotides: TGTGCCAGCAGTTTATCCCGACAGGGAAACACCGGGGAGCTGTTTTTT. It encodes CASSLSRQGNTGELFF.